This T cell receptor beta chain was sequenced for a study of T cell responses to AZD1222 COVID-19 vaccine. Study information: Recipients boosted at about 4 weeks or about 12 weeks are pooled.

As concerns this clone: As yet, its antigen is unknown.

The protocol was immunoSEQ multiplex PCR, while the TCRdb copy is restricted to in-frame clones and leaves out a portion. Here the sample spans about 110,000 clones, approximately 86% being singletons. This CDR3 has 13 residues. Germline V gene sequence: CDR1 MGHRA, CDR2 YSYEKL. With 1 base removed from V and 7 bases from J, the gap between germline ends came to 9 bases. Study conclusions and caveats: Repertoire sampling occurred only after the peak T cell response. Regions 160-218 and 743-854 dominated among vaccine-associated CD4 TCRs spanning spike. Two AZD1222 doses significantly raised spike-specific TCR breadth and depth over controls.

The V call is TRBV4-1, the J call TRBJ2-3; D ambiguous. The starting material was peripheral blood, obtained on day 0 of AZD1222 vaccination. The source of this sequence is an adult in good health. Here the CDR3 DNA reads TGCGCCAGCAGCCAAGTAGAACAGCATACGCAGTATTTT. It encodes CASSQVEQHTQYF.